This T cell receptor beta chain stems from a study of OX40 agonist ivuxolimab in advanced cancers. Study-wide context: Ivuxolimab, an antibody acting as an agonist of OX40 (CD134), was used to treat patients. Participants averaged approximately 65 years of age (range roughly 23 to 85) and were roughly 83% male.

Profiling relied on immunoSEQ multiplex PCR, and the TCRdb table lists in-frame clones only, not all of them. The data hold about 40,000 clones, with almost 85% observed a single time. V was shortened by 1 base and J by 4 bases, with 4 bases between the two germline ends. The CDR3 contains 11 residues. Germline V gives CDR1 DFQATT, CDR2 SNEGSKA (reference sequence). Remarks on this clone: The target antigen is unknown.

The study's findings and limits: Researchers report that CD8+ T cells had, on average, more expanded clones than CD4+. At 0.1 to 3.0 mg/kg and by week 6, clonal expansion occurred in CD4+ and CD8+ blood T cells.

The rearrangement uses TRBV20-1 and TRBJ2-5; the D is unclear. The source was CD4+ or CD8+ T cells sorted from blood, collected in a trial of the OX40 agonist ivuxolimab. The sequence came from an adult with an advanced solid tumor such as melanoma, head and neck, liver or kidney cancer. In DNA form, the CDR3 reads TGCAGTGCTAGAGCGTTAGAGACCCAGTACTTC. This encodes CSARALETQYF.